The T cell receptor beta chain under discussion was sequenced for a study of blood T cell repertoires in COVID-19. Overall study context: Whether acute or convalescent, the COVID-19 samples came from the United States, Italy and Spain. In each case, the material was cDNA or gDNA derived from T cells, B-cell-depleted T cells, or PBMCs.

Original analysis: Reference gene primer amplification gave estimated nucleated cell counts. The assay was immunoSEQ multiplex PCR, and TCRdb's table has in-frame clones only and misses some. V and J calls and clone size are those listed in that table; D and trimming were worked out from the DNA. This sample has over 25,000 clones, with more than 90% found just once. This CDR3 is built from 11 residues. Germline V gene lookup returns CDR1 SEHNR and CDR2 FQNEAQ (reference sequence). The junction had 0 bases not matched to a gene; V was cut back by 4 bases and J by 7 bases. To note about this clone: This may stem from a read error, because a much larger clone lies one nucleotide away.

This sequence originates from a man in his 70s with active or convalescent COVID-19. Sample: peripheral blood. This chain uses TRBV7-9 with TRBJ1-2; 7 positions agree with TRBD1. The CDR3 spells CASSYRGGYTF. For the CDR3, the DNA is TGTGCCAGCAGCTACAGGGGTGGCTACACCTTC. The variable domain in full, completed from reference TRBV7-9 and TRBJ1-2, reads DTGVSQNPRHKITKRGQNVTFRCDPISEHNRLYWYRQTLGQGPEFLTYFQNEAQLEKSRLLSDRFSAERPKGSFSTLEIQRTEQGDSAMYLCASSYRGGYTFGSGTRLTVV.